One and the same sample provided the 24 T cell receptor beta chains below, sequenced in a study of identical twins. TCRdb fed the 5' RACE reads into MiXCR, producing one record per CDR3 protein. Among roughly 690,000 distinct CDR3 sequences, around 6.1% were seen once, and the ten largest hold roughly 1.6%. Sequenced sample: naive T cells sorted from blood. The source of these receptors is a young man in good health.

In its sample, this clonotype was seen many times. CDR3 protein: CASSLGPIAGDTGELFF. CDR3 DNA sequence: TGCGCCAGCAGCTTGGGTCCGATAGCGGGAGATACCGGGGAGCTGTTTTTT. The rearrangement joins TRBV5-1 to TRBJ2-2; 9 bases match TRBD2. This CDR3 contains 17 residues. The junction had 8 bases not matched to a gene; V was cut back by 0 bases and J by 5 bases. The germline V gene encodes CDR1 SGHRS and CDR2 YFSETQ. Full variable domain (missing parts from reference TRBV5-1 and TRBJ2-2): KAGVTQTPRYLIKTRGQQVTLSCSPISGHRSVSWYQQTPGQGLQFLFEYFSETQRNKGNFPGRFSGRQFSNSRSEMNVSTLELGDSALYLCASSLGPIAGDTGELFFGEGSRLTVL.

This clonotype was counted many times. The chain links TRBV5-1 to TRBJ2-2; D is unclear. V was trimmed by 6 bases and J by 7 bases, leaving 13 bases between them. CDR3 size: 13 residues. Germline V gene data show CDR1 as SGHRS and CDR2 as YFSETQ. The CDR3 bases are TGCGCCAGCATCCGGACGACCGGCGGGGAGCTGTTTTTT. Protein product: CASIRTTGGELFF.

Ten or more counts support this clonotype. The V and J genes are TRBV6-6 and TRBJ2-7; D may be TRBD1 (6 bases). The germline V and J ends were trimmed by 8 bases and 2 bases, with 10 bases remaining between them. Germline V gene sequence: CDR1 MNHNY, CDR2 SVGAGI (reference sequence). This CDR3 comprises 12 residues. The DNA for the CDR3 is TGTGCCAGCCGGGACAATACCTACGAGCAGTACTTC. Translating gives CASRDNTYEQYF.

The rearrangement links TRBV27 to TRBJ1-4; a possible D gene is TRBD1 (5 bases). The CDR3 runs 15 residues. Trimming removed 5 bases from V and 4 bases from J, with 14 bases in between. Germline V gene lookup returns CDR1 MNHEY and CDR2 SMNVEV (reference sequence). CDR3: CASSPHRSINEKLFF. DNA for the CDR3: TGTGCCAGCAGTCCGCACAGGTCTATTAATGAAAAACTGTTTTTT.

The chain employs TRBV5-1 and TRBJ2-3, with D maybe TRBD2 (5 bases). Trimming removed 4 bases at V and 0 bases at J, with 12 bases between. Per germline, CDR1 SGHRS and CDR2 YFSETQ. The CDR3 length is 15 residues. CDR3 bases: TGCGCCAGCAGCGGAGGCAGCCCTAGCACAGATACGCAGTATTTT. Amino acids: CASSGGSPSTDTQYF.

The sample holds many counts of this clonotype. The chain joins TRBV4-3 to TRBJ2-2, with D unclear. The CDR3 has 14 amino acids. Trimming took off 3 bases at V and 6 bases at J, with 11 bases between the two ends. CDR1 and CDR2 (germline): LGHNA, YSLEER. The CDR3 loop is CASSQDTFAGELFF. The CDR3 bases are TGCGCCAGCAGCCAGGATACGTTCGCCGGGGAGCTGTTTTTT.

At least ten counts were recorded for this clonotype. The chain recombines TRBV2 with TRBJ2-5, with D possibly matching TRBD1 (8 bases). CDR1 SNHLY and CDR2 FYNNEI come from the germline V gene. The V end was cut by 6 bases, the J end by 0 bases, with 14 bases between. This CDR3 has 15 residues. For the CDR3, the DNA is TGTGCCAGCAGACAGGGGGGGCCGTACCAAGAGACCCAGTACTTC. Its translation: CASRQGGPYQETQYF.

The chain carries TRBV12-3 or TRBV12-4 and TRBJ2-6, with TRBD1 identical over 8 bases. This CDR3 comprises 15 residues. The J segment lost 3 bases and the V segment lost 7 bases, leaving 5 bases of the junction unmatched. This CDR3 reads CASTSTGDGANVLTF. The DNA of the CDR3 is TGTGCCAGCACCTCGACAGGGGATGGGGCCAACGTCCTGACTTTC.

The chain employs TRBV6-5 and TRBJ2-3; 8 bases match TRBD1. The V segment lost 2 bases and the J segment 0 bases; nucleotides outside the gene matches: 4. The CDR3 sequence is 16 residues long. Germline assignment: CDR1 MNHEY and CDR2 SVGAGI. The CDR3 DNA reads TGTGCCAGCAGTTACACCGACAGGGGAAGCACAGATACGCAGTATTTT. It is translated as CASSYTDRGSTDTQYF.

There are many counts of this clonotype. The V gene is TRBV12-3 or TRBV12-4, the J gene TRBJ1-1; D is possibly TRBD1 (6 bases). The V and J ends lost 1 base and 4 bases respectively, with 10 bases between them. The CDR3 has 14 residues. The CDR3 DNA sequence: TGTGCCAGCAGTTTAGTGGACAGCGGCACTGAAGCTTTCTTT. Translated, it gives CASSLVDSGTEAFF.

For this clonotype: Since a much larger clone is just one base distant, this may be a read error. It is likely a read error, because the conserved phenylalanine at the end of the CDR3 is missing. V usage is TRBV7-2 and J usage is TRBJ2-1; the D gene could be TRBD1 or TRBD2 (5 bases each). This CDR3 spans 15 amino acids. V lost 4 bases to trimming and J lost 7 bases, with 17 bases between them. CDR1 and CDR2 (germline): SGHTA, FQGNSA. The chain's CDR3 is CASSSTGTVPNEQFY. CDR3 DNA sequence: TGTGCCAGCAGCTCCACCGGGACGGTACCGAATGAGCAGTTCTAC.

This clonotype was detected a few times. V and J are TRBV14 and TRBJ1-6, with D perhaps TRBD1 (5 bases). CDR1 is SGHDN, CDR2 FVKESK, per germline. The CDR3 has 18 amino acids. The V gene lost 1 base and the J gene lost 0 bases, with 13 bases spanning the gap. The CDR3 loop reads CASSQGAGRSSYNSPLHF. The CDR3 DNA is TGTGCCAGCAGCCAAGGAGCAGGGAGGAGCTCCTATAATTCACCCCTCCACTTT. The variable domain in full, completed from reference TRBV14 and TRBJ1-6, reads EAGVTQFPSHSVIEKGQTVTLRCDPISGHDNLYWYRRVMGKEIKFLLHFVKESKQDESGMPNNRFLAERTGGTYSTLKVQPAELEDSGVYFCASSQGAGRSSYNSPLHFGNGTRLTVT.

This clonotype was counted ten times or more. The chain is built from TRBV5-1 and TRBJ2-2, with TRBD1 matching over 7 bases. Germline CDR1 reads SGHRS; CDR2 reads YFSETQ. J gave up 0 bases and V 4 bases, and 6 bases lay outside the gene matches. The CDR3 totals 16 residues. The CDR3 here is CASSPKGQPNTGELFF. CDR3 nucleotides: TGCGCCAGCAGCCCTAAGGGACAGCCGAACACCGGGGAGCTGTTTTTT.

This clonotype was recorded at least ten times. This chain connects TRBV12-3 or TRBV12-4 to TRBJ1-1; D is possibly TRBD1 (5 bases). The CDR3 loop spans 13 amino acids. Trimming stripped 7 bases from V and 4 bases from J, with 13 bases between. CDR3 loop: CASNLRQGTEAFF. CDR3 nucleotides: TGTGCCAGCAATCTCCGCCAGGGCACTGAAGCTTTCTTT.

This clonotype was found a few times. The CDR3 spells CASSLGNSNEKLFF. The CDR3 nucleotides are TGCGCCAGCAGCTTGGGGAATTCTAATGAAAAACTGTTTTTT. The genes are TRBV5-1 and TRBJ1-4; D remains ambiguous. This CDR3 has 14 amino acids. The germline CDR1 and CDR2 sequences are SGHRS and YFSETQ. Trimming removed 0 bases from V and 3 bases from J, with 6 bases in between.

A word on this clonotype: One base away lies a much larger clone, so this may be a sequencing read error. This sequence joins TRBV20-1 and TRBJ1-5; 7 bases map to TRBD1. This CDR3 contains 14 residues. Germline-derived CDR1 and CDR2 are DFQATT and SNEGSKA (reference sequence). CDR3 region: CSARDPGGTLAQNF. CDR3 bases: TGCAGTGCTAGAGATCCAGGGGGGACTTTGGCCCAGAATTTT.

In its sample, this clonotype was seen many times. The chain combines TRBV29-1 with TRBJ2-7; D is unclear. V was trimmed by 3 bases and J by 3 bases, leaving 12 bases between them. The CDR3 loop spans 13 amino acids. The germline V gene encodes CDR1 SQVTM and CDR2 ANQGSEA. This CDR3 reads CSVDFPGDYEQYF. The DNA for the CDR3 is TGCAGCGTTGATTTTCCCGGAGACTACGAGCAGTACTTC.

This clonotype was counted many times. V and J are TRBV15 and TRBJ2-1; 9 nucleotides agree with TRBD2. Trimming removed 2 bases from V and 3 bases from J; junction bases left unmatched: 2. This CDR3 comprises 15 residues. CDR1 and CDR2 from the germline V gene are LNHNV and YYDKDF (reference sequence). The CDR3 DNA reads TGTGCCACCAGCAGAATAGCGGGAGACTACAATGAGCAGTTCTTC. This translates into CATSRIAGDYNEQFF.

CDR3 sequence reads: CASSATLAGEVHEQYF. CDR3 nucleotides: TGTGCCAGCAGCGCAACCCTAGCGGGAGAGGTCCACGAGCAGTACTTC. V gene TRBV9 combines with J gene TRBJ2-7, with TRBD2 identical over 10 bases. V lost 3 bases, J lost 5 bases, and 11 bases stayed unmatched. This CDR3 region has 16 residues. The germline gives CDR1 SGDLS, CDR2 YYNGEE.

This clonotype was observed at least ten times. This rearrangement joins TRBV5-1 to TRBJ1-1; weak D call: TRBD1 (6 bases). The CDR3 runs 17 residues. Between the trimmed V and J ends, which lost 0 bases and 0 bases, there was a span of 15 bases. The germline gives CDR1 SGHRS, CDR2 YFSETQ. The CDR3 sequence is CASSLAGGGHMNTEAFF. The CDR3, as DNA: TGCGCCAGCAGCTTGGCCGGCGGGGGGCACATGAACACTGAAGCTTTCTTT.

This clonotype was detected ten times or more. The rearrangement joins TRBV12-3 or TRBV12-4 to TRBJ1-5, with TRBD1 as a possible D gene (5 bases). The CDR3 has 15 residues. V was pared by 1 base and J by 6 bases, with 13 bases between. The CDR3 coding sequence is TGTGCCAGCAGTTTAGGGGGCCCAGGGAGTCAGCCCCAGCATTTT. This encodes CASSLGGPGSQPQHF.

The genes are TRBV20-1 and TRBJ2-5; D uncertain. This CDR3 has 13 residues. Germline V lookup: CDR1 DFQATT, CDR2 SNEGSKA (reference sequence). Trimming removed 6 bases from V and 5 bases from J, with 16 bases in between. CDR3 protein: CSAHGPDGETQYF. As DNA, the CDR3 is TGCAGTGCACACGGGCCAGACGGGGAGACCCAGTACTTC.

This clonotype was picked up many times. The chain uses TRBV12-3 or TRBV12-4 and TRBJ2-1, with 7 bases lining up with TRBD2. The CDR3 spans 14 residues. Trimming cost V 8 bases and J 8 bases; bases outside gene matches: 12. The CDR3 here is CASEGPGLNYEQFF. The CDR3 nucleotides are TGTGCCAGCGAGGGCCCGGGACTAAACTATGAGCAGTTCTTC.

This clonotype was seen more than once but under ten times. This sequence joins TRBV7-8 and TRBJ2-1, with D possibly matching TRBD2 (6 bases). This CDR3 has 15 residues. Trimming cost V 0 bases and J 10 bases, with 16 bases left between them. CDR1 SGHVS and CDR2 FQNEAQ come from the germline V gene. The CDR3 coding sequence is TGTGCCAGCAGCTTAGCGCCCCTAGCGCCGATCGAGCAGTTCTTC. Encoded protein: CASSLAPLAPIEQFF.